This entry describes one T cell receptor (beta chain). This entry comes from a study of sequential checkpoint blockade in melanoma. Libraries were prepared by immunoSEQ multiplex PCR; TCRdb keeps only in-frame clonotypes and omits some of them. The sample carries 20,000 to 25,000 clones, around 86% recorded once. J gave up 7 bases and V 0 bases, and 8 bases lay outside the gene matches. The CDR3 has 15 amino acids. Per the germline V gene, CDR1 is LGHNA and CDR2 is YNFKEQ. Specified treatment: randomized to nivolumab then ipilimumab (arm A) or the reverse (arm B). No patient had prior DNA-damaging chemotherapy.

Sequencing was performed on CD8+ T cells sorted from blood (inferred from file names), taken from a patient given nivolumab and ipilimumab in sequence. The rearrangement uses TRBV4-2 and TRBJ2-7; 8 bases match TRBD2. This receptor was taken from a human donor with melanoma. CDR3 sequence reads: CASSQEQAGVREQYF. The CDR3 nucleotides are TGTGCCAGCAGCCAAGAGCAAGCGGGAGTAAGGGAGCAGTACTTC.